This T cell receptor (beta chain) derives from a study of tumor-infiltrating lymphocytes in glioblastoma multiforme. Study results and caveats: Unequal TCR RNA per T cell might skew measured clone sizes. Functional subtype sorting of these T cells was not performed. The TCR and somatic mutation analysis included just one glioblastoma patient.

Germline V gene lookup returns CDR1 SGHAT and CDR2 FQNNGV. The CDR3 is made up of 14 amino acids. In its sample, this clonotype was seen many times. Its antigen is still unknown. The junction does not match germline at one end; this may be a read error. TCR beta libraries were built from RNA through three nested multiplex PCR rounds using modified ARM-PCR. No unique molecular identifiers were described for these TCRB libraries. TCRdb reanalysed the multiplex PCR reads using MiXCR and keeps one entry per CDR3 protein. In the table there are approximately 9,300 distinct CDR3 sequences, around 71% of which are singletons.

V is TRBV11-2 and J is TRBJ2-3; D is unclear. The source is a male donor with glioblastoma. Sample: brain tumor tissue. CDR3 sequence: CASSPGGSTDTQCF. CDR3 DNA: TGTGCCAGCAGCCCAGGTGGTAGCACAGATACGCAGTGTTTT.